This section outlines one T cell receptor (beta chain) sequence together with its context. There is no known antigen for this receptor. The record has no base qualities; no much larger clone is one base away. This record comes from a study of human T cells and chemical hapten exposure (dated by TCRdb to the early 2020s). In terms of the full investigation: For sensitization, 2% DPC in acetone was applied to a roughly 2 cm by roughly 2 cm area of upper inner arm skin. Throughout the roughly 25-week study period, patients were also given weekly therapeutic DPC doses on the scalp. Patch testing was performed on the upper back with Finn chambers containing 0.01% DPC, and the patch tests were scored after 6 days according to International Contact Dermatitis Research Group standards. Alopecia areata with under or over 50% scalp involvement, alopecia totalis and alopecia universalis were represented in the patient cohort, which was mostly female. Libraries were pooled for sequencing, and per-sample TCR yields varied mainly because of small differences in library volumes within the pool. This study followed changes in the peripheral blood TCR repertoire in vivo during primary and secondary sensitization of alopecia patients to the hapten diphenylcyclopropenone (DPC). Blood samples were taken from patients before sensitization (week 0) and then at 2, 6 and about 24 weeks after DPC sensitization. Approximately 28 alopecia patients gave blood for TCR sequencing at one to four time points (pre-sensitization, 2, 6 and 24 weeks). Points the paper makes about the study in general: Compared with pre-sensitization or healthy control sets, expanded TCRs formed significantly more large CDR3 similarity clusters, which is consistent with antigen-driven responses. No change with DPC sensitization was found in the number of TCRs above 1 in 1000 frequency, and no evidence of global repertoire structure alterations was found. Patch test score was positively correlated with the number of PT1 expanded TCRs, with significance at thresholds 8, 16 and 32 but not at 4. After repeated subsampling, the strength of the expansion versus patch-test correlation and the threshold at which it became significant changed. Alopecia, a presumed autoimmune disease, was present in all patients, so the immune response of the patients might differ from that of healthy individuals.

Receptors were amplified or captured by RACE. TCRdb lists the instrument as NextSeq 500. Library preparation attached unique molecular identifiers to individual cDNA molecules for quantitative, reproducible TCR counting. Both TCR alpha and TCR beta chains were sequenced from each blood RNA sample. The original pipeline was this. Samples had a median of roughly 98,000 TCRs, with a range from about 23,224 to 750,000. The Decombinator software suite was used to annotate the V, J and CDR3 of the TCR reads. For the PS versus PT1 abundance plots, all samples were subsampled to the same number of TCRs (28,000). TCRs were defined as expanded if absent before sensitization and observed at least eight times at the 2-week time point. TCRdb handled the public reads itself, with Q25 trimming in fastp and clone calling in MiXCR, and kept productive beta chains. Every entry covers one CDR3 protein and lists the most common genes and DNA from its rows. TCRdb assigned the V and J calls; the authors' analysis was not used. The sample profile shows approximately 90,000 distinct CDR3 sequences; over 6.5% of them were found once. 2.5% to 3% of the sample comes from the top ten.

Ends trimmed: V by 5 bases, J by 3 bases; bases unmatched to a gene: 6. The CDR3 goes from the cysteine to the phenylalanine over 14 residues. Only the CDR3 part of the read is kept: 42 bases, read in frame from the first base. From the germline V gene, CDR1 is MDHEN and CDR2 is SYDVKM. The time point tag for this specimen amounts to: pre-sensitization, week 0. The label giving this sample's treatment or condition can be read as: therapeutic diphenylcyclopropenone sensitization with weekly scalp DPC. At each patch-test visit, blood was drawn before the patch test was applied. Patients were considered eligible if aged 18 to 70, diagnosed with alopecia and deemed suitable for DPC therapy, and patients were excluded if pregnant. Unfractionated whole blood was collected in Tempus Blood RNA tubes, and total RNA was extracted from that blood.

The chain uses TRBV28 and TRBJ2-5, with 7 middle bases fitting TRBD2. The TCR originated in a man in his forties with alopecia areata. Some clones in this sample may be carry-over from other donors' samples. The source material was whole blood, sampled in connection with sensitization to the hapten diphenylcyclopropenone (DPC). The CDR3 region has the sequence CASSELAQKETQYF. The base sequence is TGTGCCAGCAGTGAACTAGCGCAAAAAGAGACCCAGTACTTC.